This TCR beta chain was sequenced during a study of blood T cell repertoires in COVID-19. Study background: Samples representing acute and convalescent COVID-19 were sourced from the United States, Italy and Spain. PBMCs, B-cell-depleted T cells, or T cells provided the cDNA or gDNA that made up the material.

In the original processing: How many nucleated cells were present was estimated from reference gene primer amplification. Here immunoSEQ multiplex PCR was the method, and the copy in TCRdb shows in-frame clones only, minus some. V, J and clone size are taken as reported in that table, and D and trimming were inferred from the DNA itself. The table includes some 74,000 clones, approximately 76% detected once. Germline V lookup: CDR1 SGHRS, CDR2 YFSETQ. V lost 2 bases, J lost 3 bases, and 12 bases stayed unmatched. This CDR3 has 17 amino acids. The TCR originated in a man between 65 and 79 years old with active or convalescent COVID-19. Source material: peripheral blood. The chain joins TRBV5-1 to TRBJ2-7; 9 bases fit TRBD1. Here the CDR3 DNA reads TGCGCCAGCAGCTTTGGGTGGGGAAGACAGGGGGACTACGAGCAGTACTTC. Amino acid sequence: CASSFGWGRQGDYEQYF. Drawing the rest from reference TRBV5-1 and TRBJ2-7, the complete variable domain is KAGVTQTPRYLIKTRGQQVTLSCSPISGHRSVSWYQQTPGQGLQFLFEYFSETQRNKGNFPGRFSGRQFSNSRSEMNVSTLELGDSALYLCASSFGWGRQGDYEQYFGPGTRLTVT.